The present T cell receptor (beta chain) was sequenced within a study of blood T cell repertoires in COVID-19. Sequencing used immunoSEQ multiplex PCR; TCRdb keeps in-frame clones, though not all of them. Of about half a million clones listed, 80% to 90% are singletons. This CDR3 has 15 amino acids. V lost 4 bases and J lost 1; bases outside the gene matches: 2. The germline gives CDR1 SGHRS, CDR2 YFSETQ. Note on this clone: Other DNA sequences from this sample encode an identical CDR3 as well.

Sequencing was performed on peripheral blood. This clonotype was sampled from a human donor in a cohort sampled during active COVID-19. V usage is TRBV5-1 and J usage is TRBJ2-3, with 11 bases matching TRBD2. This CDR3 reads CASSRGLAGTDTQYF. For the CDR3, the DNA is TGCGCCAGCAGCCGGGGACTAGCGGGCACAGATACGCAGTATTTT.